This T cell receptor beta chain was captured in a study of metastatic and nonmetastatic thyroid tumors. Across the whole study: Across blood and tumor or nodule tissue, repertoires from malignant and benign thyroid patients were compared with one another.

This clone was counted ten times or more. In the study's own analysis: Differences in CDR3 between clinicopathological groups were drawn on to build a classifier intended to discriminate distant-metastatic papillary thyroid cancer patients. TCRdb re-clonotyped the PCR reads through MiXCR. These V and J calls are TCRdb output, not the study's own analysis. This table holds 27,000 or so clones, roughly 14% found once. The V segment lost 1 base and the J segment 5 bases; nucleotides outside the gene matches: 14. The CDR3 covers 18 residues. The germline CDR1 and CDR2 sequences are SEHNR and FQNEAQ (reference sequence). Patients had received no treatment of any kind before thyroid surgery.

This TCR derives from a male donor with papillary thyroid cancer or a benign thyroid nodule (not recorded which). Some clones in this sample may be carry-over from other donors' samples. The chain employs TRBV7-9 and TRBJ1-1, with 9 bases matching TRBD1. Sample: blood. The CDR3 loop is CASSLGTGTGFVRTEAFF. DNA for the CDR3: TGTGCCAGCAGCTTAGGGACCGGGACAGGGTTCGTTAGGACTGAAGCTTTCTTT.